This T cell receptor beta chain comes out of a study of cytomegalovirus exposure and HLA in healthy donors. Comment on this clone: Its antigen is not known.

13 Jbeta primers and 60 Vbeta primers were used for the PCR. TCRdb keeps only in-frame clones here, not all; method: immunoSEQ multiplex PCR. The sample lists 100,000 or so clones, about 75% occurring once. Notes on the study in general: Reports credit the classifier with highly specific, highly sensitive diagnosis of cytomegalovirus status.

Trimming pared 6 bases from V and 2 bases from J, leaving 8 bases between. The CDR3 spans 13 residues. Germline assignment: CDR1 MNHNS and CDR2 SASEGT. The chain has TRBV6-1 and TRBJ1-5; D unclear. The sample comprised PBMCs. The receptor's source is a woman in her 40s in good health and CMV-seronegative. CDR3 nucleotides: TGTGCCAGCAGGGTCGCGGGCAATCAGCCCCAGCATTTT. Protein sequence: CASRVAGNQPQHF.